The present entry profiles one TCR beta chain with its context. Its antigen is not known. The CDR3 sequence is 16 residues long. V gave up 3 bases and J gave up 0 bases, with 15 bases separating them. Germline V gene data show CDR1 as MDHEN and CDR2 as SYDVKM. This record comes from a study of cytomegalovirus exposure and HLA in healthy donors. The study's findings and limits: TCR beta V- and J-gene trimming, according to a later analysis, was linked to a missense DCLRE1C variant.

60 Vbeta and 13 Jbeta primers were used in PCR. The table came from immunoSEQ multiplex PCR; TCRdb's copy has only in-frame clones and leaves some out. Among tens of thousands of clones listed, 70% to 90% were seen once. The receptor comes from a woman in her thirties in good health and CMV-seronegative. Sequencing used PBMCs. V and J are TRBV28 and TRBJ2-7, with D possibly being TRBD2 (5 bases). This chain's CDR3 is CASSFQDWLSSYEQYF. The CDR3 nucleotides are TGTGCCAGCAGTTTTCAGGACTGGCTTAGCTCCTACGAGCAGTACTTC.